These 22 T cell receptor beta chains originate from one sample sequenced in a study of blood T cell repertoires in COVID-19. TCRdb's table, derived via immunoSEQ multiplex PCR, lists solely in-frame clones and lacks some. The repertoire consists of more than 85,000 clones, with 85% to 90% occurring once and the leading ten covering roughly 4.2%. Sample: peripheral blood. Receptor source: a man aged 50-60 years with acute or convalescent COVID-19.

The V call is TRBV18, the J call TRBJ1-1, with D unresolved. Germline CDR1 KGHSH, CDR2 LQKENI. The CDR3 has 11 residues. The ends were cut back, 1 base at V and 7 bases at J, with 4 bases in the middle. This chain's CDR3 is CASSPLNEAFF. The CDR3 DNA reads as TGTGCCAGCTCACCACTTAATGAAGCTTTCTTT.

V usage is TRBV21-1 and J usage is TRBJ1-5. TRBV21-1 counts as a pseudogene. This CDR3 has 16 residues. The CDR3 reads CASSSREGYSNQPQHF. The CDR3 coding sequence is TGTGCCAGCAGCTCCCGGGAGGGTTATAGCAATCAGCCCCAGCATTTT.

V is TRBV6-1 and J is TRBJ1-6, with 9 positions matching TRBD1. In germline, CDR1 is MNHNS, CDR2 SASEGT. J was trimmed by 6 bases and V by 2 bases; bases with no gene match: 8. This CDR3 region has 17 residues. DNA of the CDR3: TGTGCCAGCAGTGAAAGAGACAGGGGGAGAACTAATTCACCCCTCCACTTT. Translating it yields CASSERDRGRTNSPLHF.

V is TRBV2 and J is TRBJ2-3, with 9 bases matching TRBD2. Per the germline V gene, CDR1 is SNHLY and CDR2 is FYNNEI. The CDR3 is 15 amino acids. V was pared by 5 bases and J by 6 bases, with 9 bases of the junction left unmatched. CDR3 sequence (DNA): TGTGCCAGCAGTAGGGGCGGGAGGGCCCCCGATACGCAGTATTTT. It is translated as CASSRGGRAPDTQYF.

This rearrangement joins TRBV11-2 to TRBJ2-7; 8 bases map to TRBD2. CDR1 SGHAT and CDR2 FQNNGV come from the germline V gene. J was trimmed by 6 bases and V by 1 base; bases with no gene match: 8. The CDR3 is 15 amino acids. The CDR3: CASSLAGGGLFEQYF. DNA for the CDR3: TGTGCCAGCAGCTTAGCCGGGGGGGGTCTATTCGAGCAGTACTTC.

The V call is TRBV24-1, the J call TRBJ1-2, with D unresolved. Looked up from germline, CDR1 is KGHDR and CDR2 is SFDVKD. Trimming removed 5 bases from V and 4 bases from J, with 13 bases in between. This CDR3 comprises 14 residues. CDR3 bases: TGTGCCACCAGTGTCCACACGGAGAGCTATGGCTACACCTTC. Its translation is CATSVHTESYGYTF.

This clone has just a few counts. This rearrangement joins TRBV15 to TRBJ1-5; 9 bases fit TRBD1. In germline, CDR1 is LNHNV, CDR2 YYDKDF (reference sequence). The CDR3 runs 15 residues. V dropped 5 bases and J dropped 5; count of bases not matched to a gene: 7. CDR3 amino acids: CATSRTGEMDQPQHF. The CDR3 bases are TGTGCCACCAGCCGGACAGGGGAGATGGATCAGCCCCAGCATTTT. The full variable domain, with the rest looked up from reference TRBV15 and TRBJ1-5, is DAMVIQNPRYQVTQFGKPVTLSCSQTLNHNVMYWYQQKSSQAPKLLFHYYDKDFNNEADTPDNFQSRRPNTSFCFLDIRSPGLGDTAMYLCATSRTGEMDQPQHFGDGTRLSIL.

The V and J genes are TRBV19 and TRBJ1-2; D unclear. In germline, CDR1 is LNHDA, CDR2 SQIVND (reference sequence). The CDR3 consists of 13 residues. Between the trimmed V and J ends, which lost 1 base and 5 bases, there was a span of 8 bases. The CDR3 protein is CASSIGFLYGYTF. The DNA for the CDR3 is TGTGCCAGTAGTATAGGTTTCCTTTATGGCTACACCTTC.

The DNA for the CDR3 is TGTGCCAGCAGGACAGCACGCTCCTACGAGCAGTACTTC. It is translated as CASRTARSYEQYF. The J gene is TRBJ2-7, the V gene TRBV2; D is possibly TRBD1 (5 bases). Per germline, CDR1 SNHLY and CDR2 FYNNEI. This CDR3 contains 13 residues. Trimming left V 6 bases short and J 0 bases short, with 9 bases between.

The chain joins TRBV20-1 to TRBJ2-7; no clear D gene. CDR3 length: 11 amino acids. Germline values: CDR1 DFQATT, CDR2 SNEGSKA (reference sequence). V lost 1 base, J lost 3 bases, and 4 bases lay in between. CDR3 loop: CSARVIYEQYF. The CDR3 nucleotides read TGCAGTGCTAGAGTTATCTACGAGCAGTACTTC.

This clone was detected only once. The V call is TRBV9, the J call TRBJ2-3, with 11 bases fitting TRBD2. CDR1 and CDR2 from the germline V gene are SGDLS and YYNGEE. V gave up 2 bases and J gave up 3 bases; unmatched junction bases: 2. This CDR3 has 15 amino acids. DNA of the CDR3: TGTGCCAGCAGCGTTAGCGGGAGGGTAACAGATACGCAGTATTTT. As protein: CASSVSGRVTDTQYF.

This sequence joins TRBV29-1 and TRBJ1-2; weak D call: TRBD1 (6 bases). The CDR3 is made up of 13 amino acids. V gave up 3 bases and J gave up 5 bases, with 13 bases separating them. Germline V lookup: CDR1 SQVTM, CDR2 ANQGSEA. CDR3 loop: CSVDHREWYGYTF. In DNA, the CDR3 is TGCAGCGTTGACCACAGGGAATGGTATGGCTACACCTTC.

V and J are TRBV6-5 and TRBJ2-7; TRBD2 is a possible D gene (5 bases). Germline CDR1 and CDR2: MNHEY and SVGAGI. V gave up 0 bases and J gave up 0 bases, with 12 bases separating them. This CDR3 is built from 16 residues. The CDR3 loop is CASSYSVATNSYEQYF. CDR3 nucleotides: TGTGCCAGCAGTTACTCGGTAGCGACCAACTCCTACGAGCAGTACTTC.

This clone was recorded a few times. The chain combines TRBV7-9 with TRBJ1-4; tentatively, D is TRBD1 (6 bases). V lost 2 bases, J lost 8 bases, and 6 bases lay in between. Per the germline V gene, CDR1 is SEHNR and CDR2 is FQNEAQ (reference sequence). This CDR3 has 12 residues. CDR3: CASSLQGEKLFF. The CDR3 DNA reads as TGTGCCAGCAGCTTACAGGGGGAAAAACTGTTTTTT.

The chain links TRBV5-1 to TRBJ2-5; D gene ambiguous. This CDR3 has 13 residues. Trimming shortened V by 0 bases and J by 4 bases, and 7 bases separated the two germline ends. Looked up from germline, CDR1 is SGHRS and CDR2 is YFSETQ. CDR3 nucleotide sequence: TGCGCCAGCAGCTTGGCCTTCCCAGAGACCCAGTACTTC. Translating it yields CASSLAFPETQYF.

V and J are TRBV5-5 and TRBJ2-7; D is possibly TRBD1 (6 bases). This CDR3 has 14 residues. The germline gives CDR1 SGHKS, CDR2 YYEKEE (reference sequence). Trimming left V 1 base short and J 4 bases short, with 12 bases between. This chain's CDR3 is CASSLQGHQYEQYF. CDR3 nucleotide sequence: TGTGCCAGCAGCTTGCAGGGACACCAGTACGAGCAGTACTTC.

This chain joins TRBV24-1 and TRBJ2-5; D perhaps matches TRBD1 (5 bases). This CDR3 is 13 amino acids long. Looked up from germline, CDR1 is KGHDR and CDR2 is SFDVKD. Between the trimmed V and J ends, which lost 4 bases and 4 bases, there was a span of 9 bases. CDR3 sequence: CATSEARVETQYF. CDR3 sequence (DNA): TGTGCCACCAGTGAGGCCAGGGTAGAGACCCAGTACTTC.

This clone was counted once. This sample also contains other DNA sequences that code for the same CDR3. The V and J genes are TRBV28 and TRBJ1-5; 7 nucleotides agree with TRBD1. This CDR3 comprises 16 residues. Looked up from germline, CDR1 is MDHEN and CDR2 is SYDVKM. The junction had 9 bases not matched to a gene; V was cut back by 5 bases and J by 2 bases. The CDR3, as DNA: TGTGCCAGCAGTCCACCGCGGACAGGAGGCAATCAGCCCCAGCATTTT. Amino acids: CASSPPRTGGNQPQHF.

The rearrangement links TRBV11-2 to TRBJ2-3; no reliable D call. Germline values: CDR1 SGHAT, CDR2 FQNNGV. The V gene lost 5 bases and the J gene lost 0 bases, with 9 bases spanning the gap. This CDR3 contains 14 residues. The CDR3 coding sequence is TGTGCCAGCAGCCCGAGCTATAGCACAGATACGCAGTATTTT. Translation gives CASSPSYSTDTQYF.

This clone was recorded only once. The CDR3 loop reads CASSIDLGELLYSGNTIYF. In DNA, the CDR3 is TGTGCCAGTAGTATAGATCTAGGGGAACTTCTATACTCTGGAAACACCATATATTTT. V is TRBV19 and J is TRBJ1-3; D possibly corresponds to TRBD1 (5 bases). Germline V CDR1 and CDR2: LNHDA, SQIVND (reference sequence). The CDR3 runs to 19 residues. The V gene lost 0 bases and the J gene lost 0 bases, with 18 bases spanning the gap.

The CDR3 sequence is CASSIHWGLDQPQHF. For the CDR3, the DNA is TGTGCCAGTAGTATACACTGGGGGCTCGATCAGCCCCAGCATTTT. The J gene is TRBJ1-5, the V gene TRBV19; TRBD1 might be the D (6 bases). Trimming stripped 2 bases from V and 5 bases from J, with 13 bases between. This CDR3 comprises 15 residues. Germline values: CDR1 LNHDA, CDR2 SQIVND (reference sequence).

The rearrangement uses TRBV5-4 and TRBJ1-2; D possibly corresponds to TRBD1 (6 bases). CDR1 is SGHNT and CDR2 is YYREEE in the germline V gene (reference sequence). The germline V and J ends were trimmed by 4 bases and 1 base, with 14 bases remaining between them. The CDR3 length is 15 residues. This CDR3 reads CASSDRAGVNYGYTF. The DNA for the CDR3 is TGTGCCAGCAGCGACCGGGCAGGGGTTAACTATGGCTACACCTTC.